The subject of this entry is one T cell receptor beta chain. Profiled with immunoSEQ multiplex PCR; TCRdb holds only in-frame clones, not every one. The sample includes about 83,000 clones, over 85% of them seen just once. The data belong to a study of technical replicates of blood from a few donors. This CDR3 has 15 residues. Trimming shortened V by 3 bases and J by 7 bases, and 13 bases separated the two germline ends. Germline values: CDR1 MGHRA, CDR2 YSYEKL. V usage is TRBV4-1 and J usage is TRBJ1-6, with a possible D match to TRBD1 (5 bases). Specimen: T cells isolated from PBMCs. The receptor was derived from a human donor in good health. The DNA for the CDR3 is TGCGCCAGCAGCCAGTCAGACAGTCTAAATTCACCCCTCCACTTT. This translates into CASSQSDSLNSPLHF.